Each of the 5 T cell receptor beta chains below was sequenced from the same sample in a study of blood T cell repertoires in COVID-19 (TCRdb year 2020). The library was obtained by the immunoSEQ multiplex PCR assay. What TCRdb holds here is the immuneACCESS table cut down to in-frame rearrangements. Part of the clones is not present; checked against another copy, under half of the missing clones reflect an unresolved V gene, and the others are unexplained. The sample includes 70,000 or so clones, with about 89% observed a single time. Around 13% of the sample goes to the ten largest clones. The sample consisted of peripheral blood. All receptors derive from a woman aged 60 to 75 with acute or convalescent COVID-19.

CDR3 residues: CASSLSNEPGELFF. CDR3 sequence (DNA): TGTGCCAGCAGCCTATCCAACGAGCCCGGGGAGCTGTTTTTT. The chain joins TRBV4-2 to TRBJ2-2; D is unresolved. The CDR3 has 14 amino acids. V was pared by 4 bases and J by 6 bases, with 12 bases between. Germline CDR1 and CDR2: LGHNA and YNFKEQ.

The sample holds one count of this clone. The V call is TRBV11-3, the J call TRBJ2-3; 7 positions agree with TRBD2. Germline V lookup: CDR1 SGHNT, CDR2 YENEEA. Trimming cost V 4 bases and J 0 bases; bases outside gene matches: 1. This CDR3 has 14 residues. The CDR3 region has the DNA TGTGCCAGCAGCTGGGGGGGGAGCACAGATACGCAGTATTTT. Protein product: CASSWGGSTDTQYF.

The rearrangement links TRBV5-5 to TRBJ2-5, with 9 bases aligning to TRBD1. In germline, CDR1 is SGHKS, CDR2 YYEKEE (reference sequence). The CDR3 runs 16 residues. With V trimmed by 4 bases and J by 1 base, 8 bases remained unmatched. CDR3 bases: TGTGCCAGCAGCCCCAGGACAGGGGATGGCCAAGAGACCCAGTACTTC. Translation gives CASSPRTGDGQETQYF.

The V call is TRBV19, the J call TRBJ2-2; 11 nucleotides match TRBD1. The germline CDR1 and CDR2 sequences are LNHDA and SQIVND (reference sequence). This CDR3 region has 16 residues. V shed 5 bases and J 1 base; nucleotides not matched to a gene: 3. The CDR3 loop is CASSPGQGGNTGELFF. CDR3 DNA sequence: TGTGCCAGTAGTCCGGGACAGGGGGGGAACACCGGGGAGCTGTTTTTT.

V gene TRBV5-5 combines with J gene TRBJ1-1, with D perhaps TRBD1 (5 bases). Trimming removed 0 bases at V and 1 base at J, with 7 bases between. Germline CDR1 SGHKS, CDR2 YYEKEE (reference sequence). The CDR3 is made up of 14 amino acids. CDR3 sequence: CASSLGTTNTEAFF. The DNA of the CDR3 is TGTGCCAGCAGCTTGGGGACAACGAACACTGAAGCTTTCTTT. The full variable domain, rest sourced from reference TRBV5-5 and TRBJ1-1, is DAGVTQSPTHLIKTRGQQVTLRCSPISGHKSVSWYQQVLGQGPQFIFQYYEKEERGRGNFPDRFSARQFPNYSSELNVNALLLGDSALYLCASSLGTTNTEAFFGQGTRLTVV.